The 5 T cell receptor beta chains reported below all come from one sample, sequenced in a study of blood T cell repertoires in COVID-19. The method was immunoSEQ multiplex PCR; TCRdb's version includes in-frame clones alone and lacks a portion of them. Among 300,000 to 350,000 clones listed, approximately 86% were seen once. The sequencing input was peripheral blood. The receptors shown here come from a man between 18 and 35 years old with active or convalescent COVID-19.

V is TRBV6-2 or TRBV6-3 and J is TRBJ2-1; 9 bases align to TRBD2. CDR1 and CDR2 (germline): MNHEY, SVGEGT. The CDR3 consists of 14 residues. Trimming cost V 4 bases and J 10 bases; bases outside gene matches: 8. CDR3 sequence: CASSFLAGNREQFF. The CDR3 nucleotides read TGTGCCAGCAGTTTTCTAGCGGGGAACCGAGAGCAGTTCTTC.

The rearrangement links TRBV2 to TRBJ2-2; TRBD2 matches at 10 bases. CDR1 is SNHLY and CDR2 is FYNNEI in the germline V gene. This CDR3 is built from 17 residues. J lost 5 bases, V lost 3 bases, and 9 bases had no gene match. For the CDR3, the DNA is TGTGCCAGCAGTGAGCGAGCGGGGGGGGCGTGGACCGGGGAGCTGTTTTTT. It specifies CASSERAGGAWTGELFF.

V and J are TRBV27 and TRBJ2-7; 10 nucleotides line up with TRBD1. The germline V gene encodes CDR1 MNHEY and CDR2 SMNVEV (reference sequence). CDR3 length: 14 amino acids. V was pared by 6 bases and J by 3 bases, with 5 bases of the junction left unmatched. CDR3 protein: CASRGTGAFYEQYF. The CDR3 DNA follows: TGTGCCAGCAGGGGGACAGGGGCATTCTACGAGCAGTACTTC.

The chain employs TRBV18 and TRBJ2-7; perhaps TRBD1 as D (5 bases). Trimming removed 0 bases from V and 3 bases from J, with 12 bases in between. This CDR3 is built from 15 residues. Germline CDR1 KGHSH, CDR2 LQKENI. The CDR3: CASSPPSGMGYEQYF. The CDR3 coding sequence is TGTGCCAGCTCACCACCGTCAGGGATGGGCTACGAGCAGTACTTC.

The chain carries TRBV5-6 and TRBJ1-2; tentative D call: TRBD1 (6 bases). Looked up from germline, CDR1 is SGHDT and CDR2 is YYEEEE. Trimming took 5 bases from V and 6 from J, leaving 11 bases between them. The CDR3 has 12 residues. CDR3 sequence reads: CASRNRANGYTF. The DNA of the CDR3 is TGTGCCAGCAGAAACAGGGCAAATGGCTACACCTTC.